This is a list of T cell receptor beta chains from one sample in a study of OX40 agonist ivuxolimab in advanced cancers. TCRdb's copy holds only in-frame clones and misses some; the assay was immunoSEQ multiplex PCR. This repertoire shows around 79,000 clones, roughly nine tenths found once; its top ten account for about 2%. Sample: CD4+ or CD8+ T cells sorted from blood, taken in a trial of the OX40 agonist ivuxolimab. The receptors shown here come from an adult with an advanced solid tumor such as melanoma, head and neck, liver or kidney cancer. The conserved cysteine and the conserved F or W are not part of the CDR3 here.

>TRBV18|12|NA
ASSPAGGPYEQY
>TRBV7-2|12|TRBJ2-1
ASSLHIAGGEQF
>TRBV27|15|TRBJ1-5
ASSLSMTGRGIGPQH
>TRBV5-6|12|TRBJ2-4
ASSKKWEKNIQY
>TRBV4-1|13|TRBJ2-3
ASSTWTSATDTQY
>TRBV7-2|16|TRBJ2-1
ASCPAYGLRGCYNEQF
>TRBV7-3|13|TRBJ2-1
ASSVTSGSNNEQF
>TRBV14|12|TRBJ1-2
ASSQTNRRAGYT
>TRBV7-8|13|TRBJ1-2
ASSLVWTGGDGYT
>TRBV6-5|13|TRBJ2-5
ASSLLLAGEETQY
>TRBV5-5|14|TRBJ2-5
ASSLAVRGHQETQY
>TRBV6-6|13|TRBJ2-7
ASSADSPQPYEQY
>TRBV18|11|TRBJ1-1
ASSPNRGTEAF
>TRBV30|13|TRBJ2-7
AWSTGQGGKNEQY
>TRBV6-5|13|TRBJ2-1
ASAMEGPIYNEQF
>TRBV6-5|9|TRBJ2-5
ASTNGETQY
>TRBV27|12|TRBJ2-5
ASSFGSGIKTQY
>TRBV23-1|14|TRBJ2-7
ASSQSTVLSSYEQY
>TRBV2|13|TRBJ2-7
ASSPEGLAGMEQY
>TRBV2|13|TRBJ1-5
ASRPTAEGNQPQH
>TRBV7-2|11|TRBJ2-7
ASSRGGSHEQY
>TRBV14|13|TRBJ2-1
ASSQDEGFYNEQF
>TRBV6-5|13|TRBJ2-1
ASSPYNLPRNEQF
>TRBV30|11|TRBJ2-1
AWSAPPAPGQF
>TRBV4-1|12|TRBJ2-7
ASSQRQGFYEQY
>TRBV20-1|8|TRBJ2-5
SARKETQY
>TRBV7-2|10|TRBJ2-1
ASSFGLGEKF
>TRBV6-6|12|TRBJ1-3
ASSYAGSGNTIY
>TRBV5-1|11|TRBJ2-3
ASSLRETDTQY
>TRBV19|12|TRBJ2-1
ASSGQGQGGEQF
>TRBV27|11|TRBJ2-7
ASRTSGRDEQY
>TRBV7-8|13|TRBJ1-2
ASSLEDRGNYGYT
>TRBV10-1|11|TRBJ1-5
ASSSGPNQPQH
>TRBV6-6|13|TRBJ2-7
ASSPYLGQVYEQY
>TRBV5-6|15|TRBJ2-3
ASSLAASVRAVDTQY
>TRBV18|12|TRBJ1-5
ASSLGIGNQPQH
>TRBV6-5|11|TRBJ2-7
ASSYGPSGMRY